These 12 T cell receptor beta chains were all obtained from the same sample, sequenced in a study of vaccination effects on CD4 cells after COVID-19. Following a 10-day culture, CD4+ T cells were purified. Assay used: immunoSEQ multiplex PCR; TCRdb lists only in-frame clones, some missing. The sample gives roughly 30,000 clones, approximately 70% of which show up once; 3.8% is in the top ten. No antigen has been identified for these receptors. Source: CD4+ T cells from PBMCs cultured without peptide, taken before COVID-19 vaccination. Receptor source: a human donor who received a COVID-19 vaccine.

This chain connects TRBV12-5 to TRBJ1-1; D not resolved. Trimming stripped 6 bases from V and 2 bases from J, with 19 bases between. The CDR3 has 16 residues. Germline-derived CDR1 and CDR2 are LGHNT and FRNRAP. The chain's CDR3 is CASGFNPGPANTEAFF. The CDR3 DNA reads TGTGCTAGTGGGTTCAACCCCGGCCCGGCAAACACTGAAGCTTTCTTT.

The chain uses TRBV18 and TRBJ1-2; D call uncertain. Germline lookup yields CDR1 KGHSH and CDR2 LQKENI. The germline V and J ends were trimmed by 0 bases and 8 bases, with 13 bases remaining between them. CDR3 size: 14 residues. The CDR3 loop reads CASSPPSSDGGYTF. As DNA, the CDR3 is TGTGCCAGCTCACCACCGTCATCGGATGGCGGCTACACCTTC.

This clone was found a few times. J is TRBJ1-1 and V is TRBV7-7; D not resolved. Germline V lookup: CDR1 SSHAT, CDR2 FNYEAQ (reference sequence). The CDR3 contains 13 residues. V lost 3 bases, J lost 6 bases, and 11 bases lay in between. The CDR3 bases are TGTGCCAGCAGCTTGAGCCGGTCCGCTGAAGCTTTCTTT. Translated, it gives CASSLSRSAEAFF.

This chain joins TRBV2 and TRBJ2-5, with 7 bases lining up with TRBD1. Germline V lookup: CDR1 SNHLY, CDR2 FYNNEI. CDR3 size: 14 residues. Trimming at V came to 4 bases and at J to 5 bases, leaving 7 bases not matched to a gene. CDR3 in amino acids: CASSARQGAETQYF. CDR3 nucleotide sequence: TGTGCCAGCAGTGCTCGACAGGGCGCGGAGACCCAGTACTTC.

V and J are TRBV12-2 and TRBJ1-2; the table assigns TRBD1, which was not confirmed against the DNA. TRBV12-2 is a documented pseudogene. The CDR3 runs to 14 residues. The CDR3, as DNA: TGTGCAAGTCGCTTAGTTTCACAGCCCTATGGCTACACCTTC. As protein: CASRLVSQPYGYTF.

V is TRBV5-4 and J is TRBJ1-2; D unclear. V was shortened by 0 bases and J by 8 bases, with 14 bases between the two germline ends. Per the germline V gene, CDR1 is SGHNT and CDR2 is YYREEE (reference sequence). CDR3 length: 14 amino acids. CDR3 DNA sequence: TGTGCCAGCAGCTTGGGGCACCTTAATGAGGGCTACACCTTC. Translation gives CASSLGHLNEGYTF.

A few counts support this clone. J is TRBJ1-1 and V is TRBV12-3 or TRBV12-4; possible D gene TRBD1, 5 bases. The CDR3 is 11 amino acids. The germline V and J ends were trimmed by 6 bases and 3 bases, with 5 bases remaining between them. As DNA, the CDR3 is TGTGCCAGCAGACAGGACACTGAAGCTTTCTTT. Protein product: CASRQDTEAFF.

This clone was detected once. Different DNA sequences within this sample yield the same CDR3. The gene calls are TRBV7-8 and TRBJ1-2; possible D gene TRBD1, 5 bases. V lost 1 base to trimming and J lost 8 bases, with 11 bases between them. The CDR3 loop spans 13 amino acids. CDR1 and CDR2 from the germline V gene are SGHVS and FQNEAQ. Here the CDR3 DNA reads TGTGCCAGCAGCTTAGTGAGGGGTGAAGGCTACACCTTC. Protein product: CASSLVRGEGYTF.

In nucleotides, the CDR3 is TGCAGCGTTGAAGATCCAGGGACAGGGACCTCCTACGAGCAGTACTTC. Translated, it gives CSVEDPGTGTSYEQYF. The V call is TRBV29-1, the J call TRBJ2-7, with 9 bases identical to TRBD1. Germline V gives CDR1 SQVTM, CDR2 ANQGSEA. This CDR3 is built from 16 residues. The ends lost 0 bases at V and 0 bases at J; junction bases unmatched: 6.

The gene calls are TRBV5-1 and TRBJ2-7; TRBD1 is a possible D gene (6 bases). V gave up 0 bases and J gave up 2 bases, with 12 bases separating them. In germline, CDR1 is SGHRS, CDR2 YFSETQ. This CDR3 is 15 amino acids long. CDR3 sequence (DNA): TGCGCCAGCAGCTTGGGGGGGCAGGGGACCTACGAGCAGTACTTC. It encodes CASSLGGQGTYEQYF. The full variable domain, with the rest looked up from reference TRBV5-1 and TRBJ2-7, is KAGVTQTPRYLIKTRGQQVTLSCSPISGHRSVSWYQQTPGQGLQFLFEYFSETQRNKGNFPGRFSGRQFSNSRSEMNVSTLELGDSALYLCASSLGGQGTYEQYFGPGTRLTVT.

The chain recombines TRBV6-4 with TRBJ1-1; D not certain. This CDR3 comprises 13 residues. The germline gives CDR1 MRHNA, CDR2 SNTAGT. The V end lost 6 bases, the J end lost 1 base, and 9 bases lay between the germline ends. CDR3 DNA: TGTGCCAGCAGCCAGGTTCAGAACACTGAAGCTTTCTTT. Translation: CASSQVQNTEAFF.

This clone was seen just once. V usage is TRBV27 and J usage is TRBJ2-6; perhaps TRBD1 as D (6 bases). Germline V lookup: CDR1 MNHEY, CDR2 SMNVEV (reference sequence). The CDR3 totals 14 residues. Trimming took 5 bases from V and 7 from J, leaving 12 bases between them. The CDR3 spells CASSVQGIANVLTF. For the CDR3, the DNA is TGTGCCAGCAGTGTTCAGGGGATAGCCAACGTCCTGACTTTC. Full variable domain (remainder filled in from reference TRBV27 and TRBJ2-6): EAQVTQNPRYLITVTGKKLTVTCSQNMNHEYMSWYRQDPGLGLRQIYYSMNVEVTDKGDVPEGYKVSRKEKRNFPLILESPSPNQTSLYFCASSVQGIANVLTFGAGSRLTVL.